This T cell receptor (beta chain) appears in the sequencing data of a study of beta chain features in type 1 diabetes. Overall study results and limits: The study found moderately but significantly shorter TCRB CDR3s in all four CD4+ subsets of Type 1 diabetes patients. There was no resolution here of whether HLA type influences TCRB rearrangement.

The isolated RNA, all of it, was reverse transcribed, so expressed TCRB transcripts were what got sequenced. The method was immunoSEQ multiplex PCR; TCRdb's version includes in-frame clones alone and lacks a portion of them. The sample consists of a few hundred thousand clones, more than 13% of them appearing once. Only a few counts were recorded for this clone. The antigen remains unidentified. Averaging about 116 mL, one heparinised blood draw was given by each donor. Using CD45RO/CCR7/CD25/CD127/CD95/CD27, CD4+ naive, central memory, regulatory and stem cell-like memory cells were sorted. The sequenced sample was naive CD4+ T cells from blood. The receptor's source is a man in his thirties or forties with type 1 diabetes.

The CDR3 bases are TGCAGTGCGAGTCCACTATACGAGCAGTACTTC. Encoded protein: CSASPLYEQYF. V usage is TRBV20-1 and J usage is TRBJ2-7; D uncertain. The CDR3 contains 11 residues. The V gene lost 6 bases and the J gene lost 4 bases, with 10 bases spanning the gap. Per germline, CDR1 DFQATT and CDR2 SNEGSKA (reference sequence).